Given below is one T cell receptor beta chain in context. This clonotype turned up a few times. Its antigen has not been determined. The junction departs from germline at one end; a sequencing error may be responsible. Ficoll-Paque density gradient centrifugation was the method used to isolate PBMCs. There are 11 amino acids in the CDR3, from cysteine to phenylalanine inclusive. The kept DNA is CDR3 alone, 33 bases in frame from the first base. This sample was taken from a study of T-cell memory formation after mild COVID-19 (dated by TCRdb to 2020 to 2022). Study-level background: Most TCR sequence clusters were specific to one of the two donors. In a couple of donors, T-cell clones that expanded and contracted after mild COVID-19 were followed by sequencing TCRalpha and TCRbeta repertoires longitudinally. The cohort was made up of two young adult volunteers, one female and one male, who were previously healthy.

TCRdb names Illumina NovaSeq 6000 as the instrument used. TCRalpha and TCRbeta cDNA libraries were built by 5'RACE with constant-segment primers, adding sample barcodes and unique molecular identifiers. RNA was extracted from every sample with Trizol reagent. Library amplification was performed in two PCR steps, and a second sample barcode and Illumina TruSeq adapters were introduced in the second step. Libraries were sequenced on an Illumina NovaSeq with 2 x 150 bp paired-end reads. The authors' pipeline ran thus. With migec v1.2.7, reads were demultiplexed and then collapsed into UMI-guided consensus sequences. Using mixcr v2.1.11, UMI consensuses were aligned to TRA and TRB V and J templates and then assembled into clonotypes. A clonotype was counted as expanded or contracted only if both edgeR and NoisET called the change significant, with noise models trained on biological replicates. edgeR calls used a false discovery rate-adjusted p below 0.01 and a log2 fold-change threshold of 1. As an exploratory analysis of dynamics, PCA with hierarchical clustering was applied to max-normalized trajectories of the 1000 most abundant clonotypes. The CD4 or CD8 phenotype of responding clones was assigned using the separately sequenced CD4+ and CD8+ repertoires. Clones were called with MiXCR by TCRdb after fastp trimmed the public reads at Q25, and only in-frame beta chains were retained. Rows matching on CDR3 protein sequence are summarized as one entry with the most common DNA and genes. The V and J calls were not made by the authors but by TCRdb's processing. The sample profile shows 120,000 or so distinct CDR3 sequences; 5% to 6.5% of them were found once. Of the sample, under 2.5% is held by the ten largest clones.

General findings and caveats noted by the study authors: Balanced CD4/CD8 phenotypes were observed for clones contracting from day 15 to 85, whereas a bias towards CD4+ was observed for a second wave of clones expanding from day 15 to 37. Only a couple of mild cases were covered by the study, and larger cohorts that include severe cases with pre-infection samples were considered necessary. Contracting CD4+ clones turned up mainly in the CM and EM memory subsets, whereas EMRA was where CD8+ clones were enriched. Some responding clones were detected in pre-infection memory, which suggested that pre-existing cross-reactive memory T cells had joined the SARS-CoV-2 response. SARS-CoV-2 specificity of the second-wave clones peaking on day 37 was not confirmed.

The V gene is TRBV23-1 and the J gene is TRBJ2-1; 9 bases in between match TRBD1. TRBV23-1 is reported as an ORF; its role is uncertain. The sequence derives from an adult woman who had mild COVID-19 (a few samples of this study predate the infection). The sample titles of this study are shuffled in the database, so cell type and time point are left out; the donor was told from shared clones. The sequenced material came from PBMCs or a T cell subset sorted from them (not recorded which). Read as DNA, the sequence is TGCGCCAACCCGGCGACAGGGGGTCGAGTCTTC. Its protein is CANPATGGRVF.